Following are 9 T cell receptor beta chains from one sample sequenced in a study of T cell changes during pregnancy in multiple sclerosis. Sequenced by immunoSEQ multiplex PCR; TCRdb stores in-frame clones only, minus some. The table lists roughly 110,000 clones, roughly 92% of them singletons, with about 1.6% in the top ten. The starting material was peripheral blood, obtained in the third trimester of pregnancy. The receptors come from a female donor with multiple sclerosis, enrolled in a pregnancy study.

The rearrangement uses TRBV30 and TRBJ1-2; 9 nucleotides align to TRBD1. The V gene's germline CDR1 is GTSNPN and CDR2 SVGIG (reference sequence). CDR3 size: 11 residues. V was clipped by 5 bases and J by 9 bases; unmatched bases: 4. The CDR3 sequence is CAWLTGGRYTF. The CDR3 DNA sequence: TGTGCCTGGCTTACAGGGGGCCGCTACACCTTC.

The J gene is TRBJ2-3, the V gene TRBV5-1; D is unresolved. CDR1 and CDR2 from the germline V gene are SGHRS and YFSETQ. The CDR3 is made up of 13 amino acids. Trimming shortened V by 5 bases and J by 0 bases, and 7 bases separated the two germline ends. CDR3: CASRWASTDTQYF. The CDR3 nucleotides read TGCGCCAGCAGGTGGGCGAGCACAGATACGCAGTATTTT.

The CDR3 DNA reads as TGTGCCATCAGTGAGCCCGGAGCAACTAATGAAAAACTGTTTTTT. Residues: CAISEPGATNEKLFF. The chain uses TRBV10-3 and TRBJ1-4; D is unresolved. This CDR3 contains 15 residues. V was pared by 2 bases and J by 0 bases, with 7 bases between. Germline assignment: CDR1 ENHRY and CDR2 SYGVKD.

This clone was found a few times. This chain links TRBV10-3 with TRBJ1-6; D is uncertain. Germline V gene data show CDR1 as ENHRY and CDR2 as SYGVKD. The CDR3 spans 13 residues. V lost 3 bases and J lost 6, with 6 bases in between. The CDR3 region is CAISEQINSPLHF. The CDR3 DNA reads TGTGCCATCAGTGAACAGATTAATTCACCCCTCCACTTT.

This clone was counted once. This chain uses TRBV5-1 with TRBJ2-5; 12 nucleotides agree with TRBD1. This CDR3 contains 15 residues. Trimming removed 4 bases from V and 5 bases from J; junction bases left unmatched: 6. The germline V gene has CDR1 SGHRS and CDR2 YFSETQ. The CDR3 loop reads CASSPGDRGQETQYF. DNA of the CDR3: TGCGCCAGCAGCCCCGGGGACAGGGGGCAGGAGACCCAGTACTTC. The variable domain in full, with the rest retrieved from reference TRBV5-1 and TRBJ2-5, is KAGVTQTPRYLIKTRGQQVTLSCSPISGHRSVSWYQQTPGQGLQFLFEYFSETQRNKGNFPGRFSGRQFSNSRSEMNVSTLELGDSALYLCASSPGDRGQETQYFGPGTRLLVL.

CDR3 in amino acids: CASSWGVGEQFF. The CDR3 coding sequence is TGTGCCAGCAGTTGGGGGGTCGGTGAGCAGTTCTTC. The chain uses TRBV28 and TRBJ2-1; a weak D match, TRBD2 (6 bases). Germline values: CDR1 MDHEN, CDR2 SYDVKM. Trimming removed 4 bases at V and 9 bases at J, with 10 bases between. This CDR3 has 12 amino acids.

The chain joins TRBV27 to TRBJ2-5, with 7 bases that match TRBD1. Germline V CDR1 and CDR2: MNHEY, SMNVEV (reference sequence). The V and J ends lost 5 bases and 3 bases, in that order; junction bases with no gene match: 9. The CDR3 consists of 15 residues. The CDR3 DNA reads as TGTGCCAGCAGTCGCTCCAGACAGGGCGAAGAGACCCAGTACTTC. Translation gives CASSRSRQGEETQYF.

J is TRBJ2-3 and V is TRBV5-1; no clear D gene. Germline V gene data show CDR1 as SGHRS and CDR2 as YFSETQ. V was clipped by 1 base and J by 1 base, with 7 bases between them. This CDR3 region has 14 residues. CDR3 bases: TGCGCCAGCAGCTTGATTGGAGGCACAGATACGCAGTATTTT. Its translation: CASSLIGGTDTQYF.

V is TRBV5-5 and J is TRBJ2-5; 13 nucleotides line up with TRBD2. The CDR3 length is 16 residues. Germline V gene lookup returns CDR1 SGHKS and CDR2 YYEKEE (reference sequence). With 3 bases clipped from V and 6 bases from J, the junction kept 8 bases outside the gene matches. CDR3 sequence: CASSWSTSGGAKTQYF. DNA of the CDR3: TGTGCCAGCAGCTGGTCCACTAGCGGGGGGGCAAAGACCCAGTACTTC.